One TCR beta chain is described in this entry. Its cognate antigen is unknown. This record comes from a study of PD-L1 blockade in urothelial cancer. Study-wide points: Blood TCR clonality below the median before treatment was a predictor of better survival. Expansion of tumor-associated blood clones at 3 weeks was greater in durable-benefit patients.

Documented time point: pretreatment peripheral blood. Germline CDR1 reads KGHSH; CDR2 reads LQKENI. Unmatched junction bases numbered 6, after V lost 2 bases and J lost 2 bases. The CDR3 is 16 amino acids. Repertoires were generated with immunoSEQ multiplex PCR, while TCRdb's copy carries only in-frame clones and drops some. The sample holds tens of thousands of clones, 81% seen once. The chain is built from TRBV18 and TRBJ2-7; 10 nucleotides line up with TRBD2. This material consisted of PBMCs, taken around atezolizumab (anti-PD-L1) treatment. This TCR derives from a man aged 65 to 85 with urothelial cancer. The CDR3 DNA follows: TGTGCCAGCTCACCAACTACTAGCGGGATGCCCTACGAGCAGTACTTC. Its translation is CASSPTTSGMPYEQYF.